Following are 32 T cell receptor beta chains from one sample sequenced in a study of blood T cell repertoires in COVID-19. The table came from immunoSEQ multiplex PCR; TCRdb's copy has only in-frame clones and leaves some out. The repertoire holds fewer than 200,000 clones, with around nine tenths as singletons. Sequenced sample: peripheral blood. These receptors came from a woman under 30 who had recovered from COVID-19.

J is TRBJ2-3 and V is TRBV11-2; no clear D gene. V lost 1 base and J 3 bases, leaving 5 bases between the germline ends. The CDR3 sequence is 13 residues long. Germline V gene sequence: CDR1 SGHAT, CDR2 FQNNGV. The CDR3 region has the DNA TGTGCCAGCAGCTTAGTAACTACAGATACGCAGTATTTT. This encodes CASSLVTTDTQYF. Based on the CDR3 plus reference TRBV11-2 and TRBJ2-3, the full variable domain is EAGVAQSPRYKIIEKRQSVAFWCNPISGHATLYWYQQILGQGPKLLIQFQNNGVVDDSQLPKDRFSAERLKGVDSTLKIQPAKLEDSAVYLCASSLVTTDTQYFGPGTRLTVL.

This chain uses TRBV27 with TRBJ1-5; D unclear. The CDR3 runs 15 residues. V lost 5 bases and J lost 1, with 12 bases in between. CDR1 MNHEY and CDR2 SMNVEV come from the germline V gene (reference sequence). The CDR3 nucleotides are TGTGCCAGCAGTCGCAGTCCCGGGAGCAATCAGCCCCAGCATTTT. Protein product: CASSRSPGSNQPQHF.

The chain uses TRBV4-1 and TRBJ2-7; 8 bases map to TRBD1. Germline V gene data show CDR1 as MGHRA and CDR2 as YSYEKL. The length of the CDR3 is 15 residues. J lost 3 bases, V lost 2 bases, and 6 bases had no gene match. Here the CDR3 DNA reads TGCGCCAGCAGCCAAATGGACAGGGTTGACTACGAGCAGTACTTC. Protein sequence: CASSQMDRVDYEQYF.

CDR3 DNA sequence: TGCGCCAGCAGCCAGGTTCAGGGAGGCTATGGCTACACCTTC. Translated, it gives CASSQVQGGYGYTF. The chain links TRBV4-3 to TRBJ1-2; D is possibly TRBD1 (5 bases). V lost 3 bases, J lost 4 bases, and 12 bases lay in between. Germline lookup yields CDR1 LGHNA and CDR2 YSLEER. The CDR3 loop spans 14 amino acids.

The table lists this clone with a few counts. The sample contains more than one DNA sequence encoding this CDR3. V gene TRBV5-1 combines with J gene TRBJ1-2; weak D call: TRBD1 (6 bases). CDR1 and CDR2 (germline): SGHRS, YFSETQ. Trimming pared 0 bases from V and 2 bases from J, leaving 8 bases between. The CDR3 is 14 residues long. CDR3 amino acids: CASSLGQVNYGYTF. CDR3 coding DNA: TGCGCCAGCAGCTTGGGACAGGTGAACTATGGCTACACCTTC. Drawing the rest from reference TRBV5-1 and TRBJ1-2, the complete variable domain is KAGVTQTPRYLIKTRGQQVTLSCSPISGHRSVSWYQQTPGQGLQFLFEYFSETQRNKGNFPGRFSGRQFSNSRSEMNVSTLELGDSALYLCASSLGQVNYGYTFGSGTRLTVV.

The genes are TRBV19 and TRBJ1-4; possible D gene TRBD1, 5 bases. The CDR3 is made up of 17 amino acids. CDR1 and CDR2 from the germline V gene are LNHDA and SQIVND (reference sequence). The V end was cut by 3 bases, the J end by 0 bases, with 14 bases between. CDR3 sequence: CASSIGAGSTTNEKLFF. The DNA for the CDR3 is TGTGCCAGTAGTATTGGGGCAGGATCTACAACTAATGAAAAACTGTTTTTT.

This chain joins TRBV30 and TRBJ1-5, with TRBD1 identical over 8 bases. Germline CDR1 is GTSNPN and CDR2 is SVGIG (reference sequence). CDR3 length equals 19 residues. Trimming took 5 bases from V and 0 from J; bases not matched to a gene: 18. CDR3 amino acids: CAWWVGGQVNENSNQPQHF. The DNA for the CDR3 is TGTGCCTGGTGGGTGGGGGGACAGGTAAACGAAAATAGCAATCAGCCCCAGCATTTT. Looking up the rest from reference TRBV30 and TRBJ1-5 gives the full variable domain: SQTIHQWPATLVQPVGSPLSLECTVEGTSNPNLYWYRQAAGRGLQLLFYSVGIGQISSEVPQNLSASRPQDRQFILSSKKLLLSDSGFYLCAWWVGGQVNENSNQPQHFGDGTRLSIL.

V gene TRBV27 combines with J gene TRBJ2-6, with a tentative D call TRBD1 (7 bases). The CDR3 is 15 residues long. Germline lookup yields CDR1 MNHEY and CDR2 SMNVEV (reference sequence). Trimming cost V 7 bases and J 2 bases, with 12 bases left between them. The CDR3, as DNA: TGTGCCAGCAATTCAGGGGGGCCTGGGGCCAACGTCCTGACTTTC. Amino acid sequence: CASNSGGPGANVLTF. The full variable domain, with the rest looked up from reference TRBV27 and TRBJ2-6, is EAQVTQNPRYLITVTGKKLTVTCSQNMNHEYMSWYRQDPGLGLRQIYYSMNVEVTDKGDVPEGYKVSRKEKRNFPLILESPSPNQTSLYFCASNSGGPGANVLTFGAGSRLTVL.

The J gene is TRBJ2-3, the V gene TRBV4-1; no definite D call. The germline V gene has CDR1 MGHRA and CDR2 YSYEKL. Trimming cost V 1 base and J 4 bases, with 9 bases left between them. The CDR3 has 14 amino acids. CDR3 region: CASSQAANPDTQYF. The CDR3 DNA is TGCGCCAGCAGCCAAGCCGCTAACCCAGATACGCAGTATTTT.

CDR3: CASRPGADQPQHF. DNA for the CDR3: TGTGCCAGCAGACCGGGAGCGGATCAGCCCCAGCATTTT. The chain is built from TRBV25-1 and TRBJ1-5, with D uncertain. Between the trimmed V and J ends, which lost 6 bases and 5 bases, there was a span of 11 bases. The length of the CDR3 is 13 residues. Germline CDR1 reads MGHDK; CDR2 reads SYGVNS.

The chain joins TRBV11-3 to TRBJ1-2; the D gene is possibly TRBD1 (6 bases). This CDR3 is built from 12 residues. Germline-derived CDR1 and CDR2 are SGHNT and YENEEA. V shed 5 bases and J shed 6 bases, with 10 bases lying between them. CDR3 sequence reads: CASSPGTNGYTF. CDR3 coding DNA: TGTGCCAGCAGCCCTGGGACAAATGGCTACACCTTC.

This clone was observed a few times. The chain couples TRBV7-6 to TRBJ2-7; 8 bases are shared with TRBD1. The CDR3 extends over 14 amino acids. Germline V gene data show CDR1 as SGHVS and CDR2 as FNYEAQ. Trimming took 5 bases from V and 4 from J; bases not matched to a gene: 7. The CDR3 coding sequence is TGTGCCAGCAGCACCGGACAGGGCCTTTACGAGCAGTACTTC. This translates into CASSTGQGLYEQYF. Together with reference TRBV7-6 and TRBJ2-7, the CDR3 gives the full variable domain: GAGVSQSPRYKVTKRGQDVALRCDPISGHVSLYWYRQALGQGPEFLTYFNYEAQQDKSGLPNDRFSAERPEGSISTLTIQRTEQRDSAMYRCASSTGQGLYEQYFGPGTRLTVT.

The chain combines TRBV6-1 with TRBJ2-1, with 10 nucleotides matching TRBD2. There are 16 residues in the CDR3. Germline V CDR1 and CDR2: MNHNS, SASEGT. The V segment lost 4 bases and the J segment 5 bases; nucleotides outside the gene matches: 8. The CDR3 region is CASSAERTSGNNEQFF. CDR3 nucleotide sequence: TGTGCCAGCAGTGCAGAACGGACTAGCGGAAACAATGAGCAGTTCTTC.

This clone was observed once. The V call is TRBV4-3, the J call TRBJ2-3, with D hard to call. Germline loops: CDR1 LGHNA, CDR2 YSLEER. Trimming cost V 5 bases and J 0 bases, with 12 bases left between them. The CDR3 extends over 15 amino acids. CDR3 DNA: TGCGCCAGCAGCGACGGCGGAGCTAGCACAGATACGCAGTATTTT. This codes for CASSDGGASTDTQYF.

This clone came up a few times. The chain has TRBV7-2 and TRBJ1-6, with 8 bases matching TRBD1. V shed 1 base, J shed 7 bases, and the junction held 6 bases outside the gene matches. Germline CDR1 reads SGHTA; CDR2 reads FQGNSA. CDR3 length: 16 residues. CDR3 sequence reads: CASSLGQGANNSPLHF. CDR3 nucleotides: TGTGCCAGCAGCTTAGGGCAGGGGGCGAACAATTCACCCCTCCACTTT.

This clone has just a few counts. The rearrangement joins TRBV11-3 to TRBJ2-3, with TRBD2 matching 7 bases. CDR3 length equals 16 residues. Germline-derived CDR1 and CDR2 are SGHNT and YENEEA. V was clipped by 0 bases and J by 3 bases; unmatched bases: 6. CDR3 sequence reads: CASSLEAGVGTDTQYF. The CDR3 coding sequence is TGTGCCAGCAGCTTAGAGGCGGGAGTGGGTACAGATACGCAGTATTTT.

This clone was recorded at least ten times. This chain connects TRBV1 to TRBJ2-5; TRBD2, as called in the table, went unchecked against the DNA. TRBV1 corresponds to a pseudogene. CDR3 length equals 16 residues. The CDR3 DNA reads TGCACCAGCAGCCCACCCCAGGCTAGCGGGGCCGAGACCCAGTACTTC. Translation gives CTSSPPQASGAETQYF.

The CDR3 nucleotides are TGTGCCGGATCACAGGGGATGGGTTCACCCCTCCACTTT. Its protein is CAGSQGMGSPLHF. This chain joins TRBV9 and TRBJ1-6; 7 positions agree with TRBD1. V lost 10 bases to trimming and J lost 9 bases; unmatched junction nucleotides: 10. Germline V gene lookup returns CDR1 SGDLS and CDR2 YYNGEE. This CDR3 spans 13 amino acids.

CDR3 loop: CASSRQGGKLFF. The CDR3 DNA is TGTGCCAGTAGTAGACAGGGTGGAAAACTGTTTTTT. The chain joins TRBV19 to TRBJ1-4; TRBD1 matches 7 bases. J lost 10 bases, V lost 4 bases, and 3 bases had no gene match. Germline V gene sequence: CDR1 LNHDA, CDR2 SQIVND (reference sequence). CDR3 length: 12 amino acids.

The chain uses TRBV28 and TRBJ2-1, with 10 bases lining up with TRBD1. V shed 5 bases and J 4 bases; nucleotides not matched to a gene: 5. CDR3 size: 15 residues. Germline loops: CDR1 MDHEN, CDR2 SYDVKM. This CDR3 is CASSRTGGIYNEQFF. CDR3 nucleotides: TGTGCCAGCAGTCGGACAGGGGGTATTTACAATGAGCAGTTCTTC.

V and J are TRBV7-9 and TRBJ2-1; D gene ambiguous. The V gene's germline CDR1 is SEHNR and CDR2 FQNEAQ (reference sequence). V dropped 4 bases and J dropped 5 bases, with 12 bases sitting between them. The CDR3 runs to 14 residues. The CDR3 DNA is TGTGCCAGCAGCTCGCGCCAGGTAAACAATGAGCAGTTCTTC. Translated, it gives CASSSRQVNNEQFF.

The CDR3 protein is CAWDGGGDEQYV. The DNA of the CDR3 is TGTGCCTGGGACGGCGGAGGAGACGAGCAGTACGTC. The chain links TRBV30 to TRBJ2-7; D perhaps matches TRBD2 (5 bases). The CDR3 runs 12 residues. Deletions cut 5 bases from V and 5 bases from J, with 13 bases between. CDR1 is GTSNPN and CDR2 is SVGIG in the germline V gene (reference sequence).

J is TRBJ2-2 and V is TRBV19, with 7 nucleotides matching TRBD2. The CDR3 runs to 14 residues. CDR1 and CDR2 from the germline V gene are LNHDA and SQIVND (reference sequence). The V gene end was trimmed by 5 bases and the J gene end by 6 bases; junction bases not matched to a gene: 6. CDR3 DNA sequence: TGTGCCAGTAGTCCTTCTGGGGGGGCCGGGGAGCTGTTTTTT. It codes for CASSPSGGAGELFF.

The genes are TRBV10-3 and TRBJ2-2, with a weak D call TRBD2 (6 bases). CDR1 and CDR2 (germline): ENHRY, SYGVKD. V lost 4 bases, J lost 5 bases, and 14 bases lay in between. This CDR3 contains 15 residues. The CDR3 DNA reads TGTGCCATCAGTGGGGGCCGGGAGTCAACCGGGGAGCTGTTTTTT. It translates to CAISGGRESTGELFF.

By share, this clone ranks as medium-sized (0.01 to 0.1%). J is TRBJ1-2 and V is TRBV27; no clear D. CDR3 length: 14 residues. The germline V gene encodes CDR1 MNHEY and CDR2 SMNVEV (reference sequence). The V end was cut by 2 bases, the J end by 2 bases, with 9 bases between. The CDR3, as DNA: TGTGCCAGCAGTTTAAAGGCAGGCAACTATGGCTACACCTTC. Protein product: CASSLKAGNYGYTF.

The chain couples TRBV6-2 or TRBV6-3 to TRBJ1-5, with D maybe TRBD1 (6 bases). Germline CDR1 MNHEY, CDR2 SVGEGT. The CDR3 extends over 16 amino acids. Trimming removed 2 bases from V and 3 bases from J, with 14 bases in between. The CDR3 sequence is CASSYEGVGDNQPQHF. CDR3 nucleotides: TGTGCCAGCAGTTACGAGGGGGTCGGTGACAATCAGCCCCAGCATTTT.

This clone occurred a few times. The rearrangement uses TRBV3-1 (or the pseudogene TRBV3-2) and TRBJ1-5; 9 bases match TRBD1. Trimming took 4 bases from V and 9 from J; bases not matched to a gene: 7. The CDR3 has 14 amino acids. Germline-derived CDR1 and CDR2 are LGHDT and YNNKEL (reference sequence). DNA for the CDR3: TGTGCCAGCAGCCCACAGGGGGCGGGTTGGCCCCAGCATTTT. Protein product: CASSPQGAGWPQHF.

The rearrangement uses TRBV18 and TRBJ2-3; 7 positions match TRBD1. The CDR3 sequence is 14 residues long. J was trimmed by 1 base and V by 6 bases; bases with no gene match: 4. Germline CDR1 reads KGHSH; CDR2 reads LQKENI. This chain's CDR3 is CASSTGTGTDTQYF. CDR3 coding DNA: TGTGCCAGCTCGACCGGGACAGGCACAGATACGCAGTATTTT.

This chain joins TRBV5-1 and TRBJ2-1, with 11 bases identical to TRBD1. The junction had 1 base not matched to a gene; V was cut back by 5 bases and J by 6 bases. This CDR3 is built from 13 residues. Germline lookup yields CDR1 SGHRS and CDR2 YFSETQ. The DNA for the CDR3 is TGCGCCAGCAGGGGGACAGGGGGCAATGAGCAGTTCTTC. Protein product: CASRGTGGNEQFF. Full variable domain (remainder filled in from reference TRBV5-1 and TRBJ2-1): KAGVTQTPRYLIKTRGQQVTLSCSPISGHRSVSWYQQTPGQGLQFLFEYFSETQRNKGNFPGRFSGRQFSNSRSEMNVSTLELGDSALYLCASRGTGGNEQFFGPGTRLTVL.

This chain links TRBV6-6 with TRBJ2-5; 7 positions agree with TRBD1. Germline V gene lookup returns CDR1 MNHNY and CDR2 SVGAGI (reference sequence). The trim removed 4 bases at V and 5 bases at J, leaving 7 bases unmatched. The CDR3 length is 14 residues. The CDR3 loop reads CASSSQGRGETQYF. The CDR3 bases are TGTGCCAGCAGTTCACAGGGGCGAGGGGAGACCCAGTACTTC.

The CDR3 DNA sequence: TGTGCCAGCAGTGAATTCTCAGGCTTATTGACCCAGTACTTC. Residues: CASSEFSGLLTQYF. The chain carries TRBV2 and TRBJ2-5; no clear D. Germline V gene data show CDR1 as SNHLY and CDR2 as FYNNEI. V lost 2 bases, J lost 7 bases, and 14 bases lay in between. The CDR3 contains 14 residues.

This clone was seen only once. The chain recombines TRBV29-1 with TRBJ1-1; 10 nucleotides agree with TRBD1. The ends lost 6 bases at V and 4 bases at J; junction bases unmatched: 8. Germline lookup yields CDR1 SQVTM and CDR2 ANQGSEA. CDR3 length: 14 residues. CDR3 sequence (DNA): TGCAGCGTGGGGGACAGGGGAGGGAGCACTGAAGCTTTCTTT. Protein product: CSVGDRGGSTEAFF.